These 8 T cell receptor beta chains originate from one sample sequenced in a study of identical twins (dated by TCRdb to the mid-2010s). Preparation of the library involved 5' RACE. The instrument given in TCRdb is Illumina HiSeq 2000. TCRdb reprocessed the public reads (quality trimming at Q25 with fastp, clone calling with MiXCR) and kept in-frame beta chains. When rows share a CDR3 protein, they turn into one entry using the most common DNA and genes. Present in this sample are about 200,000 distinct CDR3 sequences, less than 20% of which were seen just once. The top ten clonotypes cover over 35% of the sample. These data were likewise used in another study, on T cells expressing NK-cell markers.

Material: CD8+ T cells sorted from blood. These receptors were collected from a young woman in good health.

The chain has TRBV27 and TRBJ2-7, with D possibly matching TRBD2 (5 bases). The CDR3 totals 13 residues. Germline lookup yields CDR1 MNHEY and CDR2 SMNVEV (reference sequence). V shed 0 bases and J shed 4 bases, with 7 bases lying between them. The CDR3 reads CASSLSRGYEQYF. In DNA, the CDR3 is TGTGCCAGCAGTTTATCACGAGGGTACGAGCAGTACTTC.

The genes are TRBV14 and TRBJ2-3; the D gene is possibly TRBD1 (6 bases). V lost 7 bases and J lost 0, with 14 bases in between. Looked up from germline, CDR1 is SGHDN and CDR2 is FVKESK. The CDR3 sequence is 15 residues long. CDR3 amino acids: CASNPTGASTDTQYF. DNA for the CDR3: TGTGCCAGCAACCCGACAGGAGCTAGCACAGATACGCAGTATTTT.

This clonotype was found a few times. CDR3 sequence reads: CASSSADYSYNEQFF. DNA for the CDR3: TGTGCCAGCAGCTCGGCGGACTACTCCTACAATGAGCAGTTCTTC. The V gene is TRBV5-6, the J gene TRBJ2-1; tentatively, D is TRBD2 (6 bases). Trimming took 3 bases from V and 0 from J, leaving 10 bases between them. From germline, CDR1 is SGHDT and CDR2 YYEEEE. The CDR3 covers 15 residues. The full variable domain, completed using reference TRBV5-6 and TRBJ2-1, is DAGVTQSPTHLIKTRGQQVTLRCSPKSGHDTVSWYQQALGQGPQFIFQYYEEEERQRGNFPDRFSGHQFPNYSSELNVNALLLGDSALYLCASSSADYSYNEQFFGPGTRLTVL.

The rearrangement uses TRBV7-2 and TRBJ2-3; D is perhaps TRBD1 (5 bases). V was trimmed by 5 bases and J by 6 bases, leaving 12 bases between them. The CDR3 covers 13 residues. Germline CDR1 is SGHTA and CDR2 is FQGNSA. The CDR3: CASSVGRVDTQYF. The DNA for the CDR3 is TGTGCCAGCAGCGTAGGCAGGGTGGATACGCAGTATTTT.

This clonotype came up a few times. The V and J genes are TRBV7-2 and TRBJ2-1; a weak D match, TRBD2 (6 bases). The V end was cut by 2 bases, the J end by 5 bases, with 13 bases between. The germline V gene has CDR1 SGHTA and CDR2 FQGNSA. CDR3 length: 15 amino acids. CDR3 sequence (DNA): TGTGCCAGCAGCTTATGGTCCGGGGGTAACAATGAGCAGTTCTTC. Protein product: CASSLWSGGNNEQFF.

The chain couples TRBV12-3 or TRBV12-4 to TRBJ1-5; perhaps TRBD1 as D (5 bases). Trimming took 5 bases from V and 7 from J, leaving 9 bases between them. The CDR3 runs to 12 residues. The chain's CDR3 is CASSRWGQPQHF. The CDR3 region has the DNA TGTGCCAGCAGTCGGTGGGGGCAGCCCCAGCATTTT.

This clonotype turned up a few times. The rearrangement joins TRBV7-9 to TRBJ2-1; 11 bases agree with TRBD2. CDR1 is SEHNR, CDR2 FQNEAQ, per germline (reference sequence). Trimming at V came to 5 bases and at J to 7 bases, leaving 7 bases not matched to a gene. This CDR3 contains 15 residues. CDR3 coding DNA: TGTGCCAGCAGCCCCTCCGGGACTAGCGGTAATGAGCAGTTCTTC. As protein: CASSPSGTSGNEQFF.

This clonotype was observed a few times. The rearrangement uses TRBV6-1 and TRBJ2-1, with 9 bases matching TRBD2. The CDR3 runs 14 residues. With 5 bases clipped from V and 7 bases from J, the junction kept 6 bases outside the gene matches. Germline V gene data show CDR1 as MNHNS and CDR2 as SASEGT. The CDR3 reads CASSLAREGNEQFF. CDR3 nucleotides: TGTGCCAGCAGTCTAGCGCGGGAGGGAAATGAGCAGTTCTTC.